This entry lists 30 T cell receptor beta chains sequenced from one sample in a study of shared clonotypes between healthy human individuals. CD45RO-negative cells were positively selected for CCR7, leaving out terminally differentiated effector memory CD45RA+ cells. Clones were sequenced by immunoSEQ multiplex PCR, and TCRdb holds only the in-frame ones, with some missing. The data show roughly 2 million clones, about 95% seen once. Sequencing was done on a sample of naive CD8+ T cells sorted from blood. The receptors here all came from a man between 18 and 35 years old in good health.

CDR3 loop: CASSPTEGNLNYGYTF. In DNA form, the CDR3 reads TGTGCCAGCAGCCCCACGGAGGGGAATCTTAACTATGGCTACACCTTC. This chain joins TRBV5-4 and TRBJ1-2; D perhaps matches TRBD1 (5 bases). The germline CDR1 and CDR2 sequences are SGHNT and YYREEE (reference sequence). The CDR3 runs to 16 residues. Trimming pared 4 bases from V and 1 base from J, leaving 17 bases between. Combining the CDR3 with reference TRBV5-4 and TRBJ1-2 gives the whole variable domain ETGVTQSPTHLIKTRGQQVTLRCSSQSGHNTVSWYQQALGQGPQFIFQYYREEENGRGNFPPRFSGLQFPNYSSELNVNALELDDSALYLCASSPTEGNLNYGYTFGSGTRLTVV.

V is TRBV4-3 and J is TRBJ2-2; TRBD2 matches 13 bases. With 3 bases clipped from V and 6 bases from J, the junction kept 1 base outside the gene matches. This CDR3 is built from 15 residues. CDR1 is LGHNA and CDR2 is YSLEER in the germline V gene. The CDR3 here is CASSHGLAGAGELFF. The CDR3 DNA reads as TGCGCCAGCAGCCACGGACTAGCGGGAGCCGGGGAGCTGTTTTTT.

This clone was observed a single time. The chain joins TRBV5-1 to TRBJ2-1, with no clear D. The CDR3 is 15 residues long. The germline V gene has CDR1 SGHRS and CDR2 YFSETQ. V was trimmed by 1 base and J by 2 bases, leaving 10 bases between them. CDR3 DNA sequence: TGCGCCAGCAGCTTGTACAGCGCTCCCTACAATGAGCAGTTCTTC. Its translation is CASSLYSAPYNEQFF.

The gene calls are TRBV6-5 and TRBJ2-7, with 7 bases aligning to TRBD1. The junction had 4 bases not matched to a gene; V was cut back by 0 bases and J by 5 bases. The CDR3 consists of 14 residues. CDR1 and CDR2 from the germline V gene are MNHEY and SVGAGI. CDR3 DNA sequence: TGTGCCAGCAGTTACTCCGGGACAGCGAACGAGCAGTACTTC. This encodes CASSYSGTANEQYF.

This clone was seen once. The chain combines TRBV28 with TRBJ1-6; the match to TRBD1 covers 8 bases. CDR1 MDHEN and CDR2 SYDVKM come from the germline V gene. This CDR3 is 15 amino acids long. Trimming removed 6 bases from V and 3 bases from J; junction bases left unmatched: 4. CDR3 in amino acids: CASSRGQGYNSPLHF. The CDR3 nucleotides read TGTGCCAGCAGCAGAGGACAGGGCTATAATTCACCCCTCCACTTT.

The gene calls are TRBV9 and TRBJ1-4, with D unclear. Germline V CDR1 and CDR2: SGDLS, YYNGEE. Trimming shortened V by 5 bases and J by 4 bases, and 0 bases separated the two germline ends. This CDR3 contains 10 residues. The CDR3 reads CASSNEKLFF. The CDR3 DNA reads as TGTGCCAGCAGTAATGAAAAACTGTTTTTT.

The chain joins TRBV15 to TRBJ2-3; the D is unclear. CDR1 LNHNV and CDR2 YYDKDF come from the germline V gene (reference sequence). The CDR3 loop spans 13 amino acids. The ends were cut back, 2 bases at V and 4 bases at J, with 7 bases in the middle. Here the CDR3 reads CATSRPLSDTQYF. DNA for the CDR3: TGTGCCACCAGCAGACCTCTCTCAGATACGCAGTATTTT.

V usage is TRBV10-3 and J usage is TRBJ2-7; 8 bases are shared with TRBD1. V shed 2 bases, J shed 5 bases, and the junction held 2 bases outside the gene matches. Germline lookup yields CDR1 ENHRY and CDR2 SYGVKD. CDR3 length equals 13 residues. CDR3 DNA sequence: TGTGCCATCAGTGAGCGGACAGGGCACGAGCAGTACTTC. Amino acids: CAISERTGHEQYF.

In this sample, this clone turned up once. This sequence joins TRBV10-3 and TRBJ1-6; TRBD1 might be the D (6 bases). The CDR3 spans 14 residues. Trimming removed 6 bases from V and 7 bases from J, with 13 bases in between. The germline V gene has CDR1 ENHRY and CDR2 SYGVKD. CDR3 region: CAISMGQKNSPLHF. CDR3 DNA sequence: TGTGCCATCAGCATGGGACAAAAGAATTCACCCCTCCACTTT.

This clone was found many times. The chain couples TRBV30 to TRBJ1-6, with D hard to call. The CDR3 sequence is 13 residues long. Germline lookup yields CDR1 GTSNPN and CDR2 SVGIG (reference sequence). The V and J ends lost 3 bases and 15 bases respectively, with 18 bases between them. CDR3 region: CAWSPGERQVLHF. The CDR3 bases are TGTGCCTGGAGCCCAGGTGAGCGCCAGGTCCTCCACTTT.

The chain carries TRBV4-1 and TRBJ2-7; maybe TRBD1 (6 bases). CDR1 MGHRA and CDR2 YSYEKL come from the germline V gene. Trimming took 4 bases from V and 6 from J, leaving 19 bases between them. The CDR3 runs to 15 residues. CDR3 in DNA: TGCGCCAGCAGCCTAGTCCTGGGGGCCTACGGCGAGCAGTACTTC. This gives the protein CASSLVLGAYGEQYF.

A note on this clone: The sample contains more than one DNA sequence encoding this CDR3. The V call is TRBV27, the J call TRBJ2-1; no clear D gene. The V end was cut by 6 bases, the J end by 0 bases, with 6 bases between. This CDR3 region has 13 residues. The germline gives CDR1 MNHEY, CDR2 SMNVEV (reference sequence). CDR3 coding DNA: TGTGCCAGCAGAGGTAGCTCCTACAATGAGCAGTTCTTC. Translation: CASRGSSYNEQFF.

About this clone: Distinct nucleotide sequences in the sample also encode this CDR3. This chain uses TRBV6-5 with TRBJ2-3; possibly TRBD2 for D (6 bases). With 2 bases removed from V and 5 bases from J, the gap between germline ends came to 11 bases. The CDR3 length is 14 residues. CDR1 is MNHEY and CDR2 is SVGAGI in the germline V gene. The CDR3 sequence: CASSYGTGVDTQYF. The DNA of the CDR3 is TGTGCCAGCAGTTACGGAACGGGAGTAGATACGCAGTATTTT.

This clone came up once. The chain links TRBV7-9 to TRBJ2-7; no reliable D call. V shed 8 bases and J shed 5 bases, with 10 bases lying between them. The CDR3 contains 11 residues. Germline CDR1 reads SEHNR; CDR2 reads FQNEAQ (reference sequence). The CDR3 loop reads CASQRYHEQYF. As DNA, the CDR3 is TGTGCCAGCCAGAGGTACCACGAGCAGTACTTC. Variable domain in full (rest from reference TRBV7-9 and TRBJ2-7): DTGVSQNPRHKITKRGQNVTFRCDPISEHNRLYWYRQTLGQGPEFLTYFQNEAQLEKSRLLSDRFSAERPKGSFSTLEIQRTEQGDSAMYLCASQRYHEQYFGPGTRLTVT.

This clone has just one count. V and J are TRBV5-8 and TRBJ1-4; 8 bases align to TRBD1. Trimming at V came to 4 bases and at J to 5 bases, leaving 7 bases not matched to a gene. This CDR3 is 15 amino acids long. Germline-derived CDR1 and CDR2 are SGHTS and YDEGEE. The CDR3 reads CASSLDREGNEKLFF. In DNA form, the CDR3 reads TGTGCCAGCAGCCTGGACAGGGAAGGGAATGAAAAACTGTTTTTT.

V and J are TRBV30 and TRBJ1-1; no firm D call. Per the germline V gene, CDR1 is GTSNPN and CDR2 is SVGIG (reference sequence). V was pared by 2 bases and J by 4 bases, with 11 bases between. The CDR3 runs 13 residues. CDR3 in DNA: TGTGCCTGGAGTTCGGGAGGCGGCACTGAAGCTTTCTTT. Residues: CAWSSGGGTEAFF.

The genes are TRBV5-6 and TRBJ2-5; TRBD2 matches 7 bases. The CDR3 runs to 17 residues. CDR1 and CDR2 (germline): SGHDT, YYEEEE. Unmatched junction bases numbered 14, after V lost 4 bases and J lost 2 bases. CDR3 bases: TGTGCCAGCAGCCATCTCCTTCGGTGGGAGGGACAAGAGACCCAGTACTTC. Its translation is CASSHLLRWEGQETQYF. Using reference TRBV5-6 and TRBJ2-5 for the parts outside the CDR3, the full variable domain is DAGVTQSPTHLIKTRGQQVTLRCSPKSGHDTVSWYQQALGQGPQFIFQYYEEEERQRGNFPDRFSGHQFPNYSSELNVNALLLGDSALYLCASSHLLRWEGQETQYFGPGTRLLVL.

This chain links TRBV5-1 with TRBJ2-1; D is unclear. V was shortened by 0 bases and J by 1 base, with 8 bases between the two germline ends. The germline V gene encodes CDR1 SGHRS and CDR2 YFSETQ. The CDR3 contains 15 residues. The CDR3 DNA is TGCGCCAGCAGCTTGGTTCCGGTTTCCTACAATGAGCAGTTCTTC. Translated, it gives CASSLVPVSYNEQFF.

The genes are TRBV7-9 and TRBJ2-7, with D possibly TRBD2 on 6 matching bases. Germline lookup yields CDR1 SEHNR and CDR2 FQNEAQ (reference sequence). This CDR3 has 15 residues. The ends were cut back, 0 bases at V and 4 bases at J, with 13 bases in the middle. The CDR3 loop is CASSLATGVGYEQYF. The CDR3 nucleotides read TGTGCCAGCAGCTTAGCCACGGGGGTTGGTTACGAGCAGTACTTC. The full variable domain, its missing parts supplied by reference TRBV7-9 and TRBJ2-7, is DTGVSQNPRHKITKRGQNVTFRCDPISEHNRLYWYRQTLGQGPEFLTYFQNEAQLEKSRLLSDRFSAERPKGSFSTLEIQRTEQGDSAMYLCASSLATGVGYEQYFGPGTRLTVT.

The chain couples TRBV4-3 to TRBJ1-1; TRBD1 aligns across 8 bases. The germline V gene has CDR1 LGHNA and CDR2 YSLEER. The ends lost 0 bases at V and 5 bases at J; junction bases unmatched: 8. The CDR3 covers 16 residues. In DNA, the CDR3 is TGCGCCAGCAGCCAAGACCCGCACAGGGGGTGGACTGAAGCTTTCTTT. It is translated as CASSQDPHRGWTEAFF.

The chain employs TRBV29-1 and TRBJ2-5, with D unresolved. The germline V and J ends were trimmed by 6 bases and 0 bases, with 23 bases remaining between them. The CDR3 contains 17 residues. The germline CDR1 and CDR2 sequences are SQVTM and ANQGSEA. The DNA of the CDR3 is TGCAGCGTGTCCGAAGGTCCGGGTGCTACGTACCAAGAGACCCAGTACTTC. Translated: CSVSEGPGATYQETQYF. Using reference TRBV29-1 and TRBJ2-5 for the parts outside the CDR3, the full variable domain is SAVISQKPSRDICQRGTSLTIQCQVDSQVTMMFWYRQQPGQSLTLIATANQGSEATYESGFVIDKFPISRPNLTFSTLTVSNMSPEDSSIYLCSVSEGPGATYQETQYFGPGTRLLVL.

The CDR3 spells CASSYYTPSTDTQYF. Written as DNA, the CDR3 is TGTGCCAGCAGCTATTACACTCCTAGCACAGATACGCAGTATTTT. V gene TRBV13 combines with J gene TRBJ2-3; D ambiguous. The germline V and J ends were trimmed by 4 bases and 0 bases, with 11 bases remaining between them. The CDR3 sequence is 15 residues long. Germline V gene sequence: CDR1 PRHDT, CDR2 FYEKMQ (reference sequence).

The chain combines TRBV19 with TRBJ2-7, with TRBD2 matching 13 bases. This CDR3 has 15 amino acids. The germline gives CDR1 LNHDA, CDR2 SQIVND (reference sequence). J was trimmed by 0 bases and V by 10 bases; bases with no gene match: 6. CDR3 coding DNA: TGTGCCACCAGGACTAGCGGGGGAAGCTCCTACGAGCAGTACTTC. This translates into CATRTSGGSSYEQYF.

The chain is built from TRBV19 and TRBJ2-7; 11 nucleotides match TRBD2. The CDR3 has 14 residues. The germline V gene encodes CDR1 LNHDA and CDR2 SQIVND (reference sequence). The J segment lost 6 bases and the V segment lost 7 bases, leaving 8 bases of the junction unmatched. The CDR3 loop is CASTPVAGGPEQYF. CDR3 nucleotides: TGTGCCAGTACCCCGGTAGCGGGAGGGCCCGAGCAGTACTTC.

Of note for this clone: Other DNA sequences from this sample encode an identical CDR3 as well. The rearrangement uses TRBV4-1 and TRBJ1-6; D may be TRBD1 (5 bases). V dropped 5 bases and J dropped 0 bases, with 11 bases sitting between them. The CDR3 has 16 amino acids. Germline V gene sequence: CDR1 MGHRA, CDR2 YSYEKL. Here the CDR3 DNA reads TGCGCCAGCAGCTATGCGGGGCTCTCCTATAATTCACCCCTCCACTTT. Encoded protein: CASSYAGLSYNSPLHF.

To note about this clone: This CDR3 is also generated by other DNA sequences in the sample. The J gene is TRBJ1-5, the V gene TRBV7-2, with D unresolved. The V end lost 0 bases, the J end lost 0 bases, and 6 bases lay between the germline ends. Germline V lookup: CDR1 SGHTA, CDR2 FQGNSA. This CDR3 has 15 residues. The CDR3 region has the DNA TGTGCCAGCAGCTTAGCGGTATATAGCAATCAGCCCCAGCATTTT. It yields the protein CASSLAVYSNQPQHF.

V and J are TRBV19 and TRBJ1-5; 7 positions agree with TRBD1. V shed 6 bases and J 5 bases; nucleotides not matched to a gene: 7. The length of the CDR3 is 14 residues. Germline values: CDR1 LNHDA, CDR2 SQIVND (reference sequence). CDR3 DNA sequence: TGTGCCAGTAGCCGGGACAGTGAAGATCAGCCCCAGCATTTT. Amino acids: CASSRDSEDQPQHF.

The chain joins TRBV11-2 to TRBJ2-7; TRBD1 agrees at 11 bases. V lost 4 bases and J lost 2; bases outside the gene matches: 4. Germline CDR1 and CDR2: SGHAT and FQNNGV. The CDR3 consists of 15 residues. CDR3 sequence: CASSWTGGAAYEQYF. The CDR3 DNA reads as TGTGCCAGCAGCTGGACAGGGGGCGCCGCCTACGAGCAGTACTTC.

This clone was seen a single time. The rearrangement links TRBV4-3 to TRBJ2-3; possibly TRBD1 or TRBD2 for D (5 bases each). From germline, CDR1 is LGHNA and CDR2 YSLEER. Trimming took off 4 bases at V and 1 base at J, with 15 bases between the two ends. This CDR3 is 16 amino acids long. Here the CDR3 reads CASSPGTYSGTDTQYF. As DNA, the CDR3 is TGCGCCAGCAGCCCAGGGACCTACTCCGGCACAGATACGCAGTATTTT.

Concerning this clone: Additional DNA sequences in this sample encode the identical CDR3. V gene TRBV13 combines with J gene TRBJ1-6; D remains unclear. The CDR3 is 12 residues long. V was clipped by 3 bases and J by 6 bases, with 3 bases between them. Germline V gene sequence: CDR1 PRHDT, CDR2 FYEKMQ (reference sequence). The chain's CDR3 is CASSFLNSPLHF. The CDR3 DNA reads as TGTGCCAGCAGCTTTCTTAATTCACCCCTCCACTTT.